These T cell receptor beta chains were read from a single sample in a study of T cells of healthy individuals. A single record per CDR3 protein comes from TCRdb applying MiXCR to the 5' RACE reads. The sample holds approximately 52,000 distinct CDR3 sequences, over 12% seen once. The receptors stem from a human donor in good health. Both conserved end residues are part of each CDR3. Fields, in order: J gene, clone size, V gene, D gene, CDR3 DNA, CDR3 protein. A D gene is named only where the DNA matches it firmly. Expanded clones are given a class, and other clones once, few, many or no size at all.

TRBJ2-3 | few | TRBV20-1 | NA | TGCAGTGCCACTTACTTTGCGGGGACAGAAATATTCACAGATACGCAGTATTTT | CSATYFAGTEIFTDTQYF
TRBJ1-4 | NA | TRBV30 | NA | TGTGCCTGGAGTGGGGTCAGTTCGGGTGAAAAACTGTTTTTT | CAWSGVSSGEKLFF
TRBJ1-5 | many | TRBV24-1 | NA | TGTGCCACCAGTGATAGAGGGGATCAGCCCCAGCATTTT | CATSDRGDQPQHF
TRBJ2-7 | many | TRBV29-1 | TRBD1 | TGCAGCGTGAGAGCCTCGGACAGGAGAAGCGACGAGCAGTACTTC | CSVRASDRRSDEQYF
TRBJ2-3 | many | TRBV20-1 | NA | TGCAGTGCCGAGAGCACAGATACGCAGTATTTT | CSAESTDTQYF
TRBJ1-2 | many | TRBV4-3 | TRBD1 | TGCGCCAGCAGCCAGCTGACAGGGCGGAATGGCTACACCTTC | CASSQLTGRNGYTF
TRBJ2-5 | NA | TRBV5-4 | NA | TGTGCCAGCAGCTTGACGGCAGATAAAGAGACCCAGTACTTC | CASSLTADKETQYF
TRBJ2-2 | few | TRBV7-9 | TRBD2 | TGTGCCAGCAGGCTAGCGGGATCCACCGGGGAGCTGTTTTTT | CASRLAGSTGELFF
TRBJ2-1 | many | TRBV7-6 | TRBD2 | TGTGCCAGCAGCCAAGCGGGGGGGCCTAATGAGCAGTTCTTC | CASSQAGGPNEQFF
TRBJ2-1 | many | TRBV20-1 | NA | TGCAGTGCTAGGGGGTCGAGAGATGAGCAGTTCTTC | CSARGSRDEQFF
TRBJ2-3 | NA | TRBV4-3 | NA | TGCGCCAGCAGCCAAGAGGGGAGACCGCCGGATACGCAGTATTTT | CASSQEGRPPDTQYF
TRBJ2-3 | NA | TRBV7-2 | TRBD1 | TGTGCCAGCAGCTTGACAGGGTCCACAGATACGCAGTATTTT | CASSLTGSTDTQYF
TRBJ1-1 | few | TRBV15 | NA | TGTGCCACCAGCAGAGAGACGGTGAACACTGAAGCTTTCTTT | CATSRETVNTEAFF
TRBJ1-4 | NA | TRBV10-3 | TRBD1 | TGTGCCATCAGTGGACAGGGTGGAAATGAAAAACTGTTTTTT | CAISGQGGNEKLFF
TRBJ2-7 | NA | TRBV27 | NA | TGTGCCAGTCTTGGCAGGGCTGGATACGAGCAGTACTTC | CASLGRAGYEQYF
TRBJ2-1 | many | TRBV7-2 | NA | TGTGCCAGCAGCTTAACATTACAGGGCGCGCAGTTCTTC | CASSLTLQGAQFF
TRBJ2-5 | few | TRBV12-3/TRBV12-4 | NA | TGTGCCAGCAGCGGGGCCATCCAAGAGACCCAGTACTTC | CASSGAIQETQYF
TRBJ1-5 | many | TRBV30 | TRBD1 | TGTGCCTGGTCGTCGGGACAGGGTGGGAGTCAGCCCCAGCATTTT | CAWSSGQGGSQPQHF
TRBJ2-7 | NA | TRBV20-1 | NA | TGCAGTGCTAGGAGGGGCCTGTCCTACGAGCAGTACTTC | CSARRGLSYEQYF
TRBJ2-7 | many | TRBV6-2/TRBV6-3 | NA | TGTGCCAGCAGTTACGGCGGGGTGTACGAGCAGTACTTC | CASSYGGVYEQYF
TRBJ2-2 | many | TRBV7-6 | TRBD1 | TGTGCCAGCAGCGTGGGACAGGGGACCGGGGAGCTGTTTTTT | CASSVGQGTGELFF
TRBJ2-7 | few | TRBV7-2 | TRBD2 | TGTGCCAGCAGCTTATCAAGCGGGGGAAGCTCCTACGAGCAGTACTTC | CASSLSSGGSSYEQYF
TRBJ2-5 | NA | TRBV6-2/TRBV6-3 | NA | TGTGCCAGCAGCTCACTCCTAACTAGGGAAGAGACCCAGTACTTC | CASSSLLTREETQYF
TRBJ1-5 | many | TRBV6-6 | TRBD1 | TGTGCCAGCAGCAGACAGGGGGCCGAATATCAGCCCCAGCATTTT | CASSRQGAEYQPQHF
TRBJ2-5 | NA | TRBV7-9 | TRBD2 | TGTGCCAGCAGCTCCCGAGGGTCGGGGGGAGAGACCCAGTACTTC | CASSSRGSGGETQYF
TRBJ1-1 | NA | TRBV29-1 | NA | TGCAGCGTCGCATCGTACACTGAAGCTTTCTTT | CSVASYTEAFF
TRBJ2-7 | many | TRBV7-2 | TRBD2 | TGTGCCAGCAGCCCGACTAGCGGGGGTTCCTACGAGCAGTACTTC | CASSPTSGGSYEQYF
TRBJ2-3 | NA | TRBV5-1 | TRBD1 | TGCGCCAGCAGCGGCCGGGACAGGGGTGAGGGGGATACGCAGTATTTT | CASSGRDRGEGDTQYF
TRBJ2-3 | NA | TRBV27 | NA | TGTGCCAGCAGTACACCCCCCTGGCAGTATTTT | CASSTPPWQYF
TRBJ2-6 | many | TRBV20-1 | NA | TGCAGTGCTAGCGATTCTAGGGCCAACGTCCTGACTTTC | CSASDSRANVLTF
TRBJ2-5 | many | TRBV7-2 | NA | TGTGCCAGCAGCCCGTCTATTTGGGAAGAGACCCAGTACTTC | CASSPSIWEETQYF
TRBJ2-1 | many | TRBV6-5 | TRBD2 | TGTGCCAGCAGTTACAATAGCGGGGCCGACAATGAGCAGTTCTTC | CASSYNSGADNEQFF
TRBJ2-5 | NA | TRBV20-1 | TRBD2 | TGCAGTGCTAGAGTCTCTACCCCTAGCGGGAGCCAAGAGACCCAGTACTTC | CSARVSTPSGSQETQYF
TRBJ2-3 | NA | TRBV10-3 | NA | TGTGCCATCAGCGGCAACCTCCCTTCCACAGATACGCAGTATTTT | CAISGNLPSTDTQYF
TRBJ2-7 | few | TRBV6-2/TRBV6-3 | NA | TGTGCCAGCAATCGGCCGGGCCTCAGCTCCTACGAGCAGTACTTC | CASNRPGLSSYEQYF
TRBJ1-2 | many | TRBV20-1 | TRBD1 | TGCAGTGCTACTACAGGGGACTTTAACTATGGCTACACCTTC | CSATTGDFNYGYTF
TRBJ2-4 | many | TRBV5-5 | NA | TGTGCCAGCAGCGAGGGGAGCGGCAGCAACATTCAGTACTTC | CASSEGSGSNIQYF
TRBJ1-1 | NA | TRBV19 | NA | TGTGCCAGTAGTGTTATTATGAACACTGAAGCTTTCTTT | CASSVIMNTEAFF
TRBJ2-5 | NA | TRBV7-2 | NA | TGTGCCAGCAGCTTAGCGGGGAGCCATAAAGAGACCCAGTACTTC | CASSLAGSHKETQYF
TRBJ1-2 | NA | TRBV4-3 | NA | TGCGCCAGCAGCCGCACCGAGAGAATGTGGGGCTACACCTTC | CASSRTERMWGYTF
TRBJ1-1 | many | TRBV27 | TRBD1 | TGTGCCAGCAGTTTGGTTAGGGGGCATGGAGCGAACACTGAAGCTTTCTTT | CASSLVRGHGANTEAFF
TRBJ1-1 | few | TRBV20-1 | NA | TGCAGTGCTTCGGACGTTCCTGAAGCTTTCTTT | CSASDVPEAFF
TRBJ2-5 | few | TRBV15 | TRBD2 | TGTGCCACCAGTACTAGCGGGAACCAAGAGACCCAGTACTTC | CATSTSGNQETQYF
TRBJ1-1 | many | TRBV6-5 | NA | TGTGCCAGCAGTGCACCACTGAACACTGAAGCTTTCTTT | CASSAPLNTEAFF
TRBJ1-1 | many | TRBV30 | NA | TGTGCCTGGATGCATAGGGATGGTGCTGAAGCTTTCTTT | CAWMHRDGAEAFF
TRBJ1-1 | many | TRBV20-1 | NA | TGCAGTGCAACCCAATTCCCGGGGGGAACGATGAACACTGAAGCTTTCTTT | CSATQFPGGTMNTEAFF
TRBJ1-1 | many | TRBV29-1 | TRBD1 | TGCAGCGGATCTCCGGGACAGGGGACTGAAGCTTTCTTT | CSGSPGQGTEAFF
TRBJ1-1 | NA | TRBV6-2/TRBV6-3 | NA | TGTGCCAGCAGGCTAAACAGGGAGGGGGAAGACACTGAAGCTTTCTTT | CASRLNREGEDTEAFF
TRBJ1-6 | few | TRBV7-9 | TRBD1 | TGTGCCAGCAGCTACATCGACAGGGAGCGACCCCTCCACTTT | CASSYIDRERPLHF
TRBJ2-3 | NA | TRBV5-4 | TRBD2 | TGTGCCAGCAGCCCTAGCGGGGGCAGTCCAGATACGCAGTATTTT | CASSPSGGSPDTQYF
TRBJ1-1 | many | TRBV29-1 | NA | TGCAGCGTTGCCCAGAACACTGAAGCTTTCTTT | CSVAQNTEAFF
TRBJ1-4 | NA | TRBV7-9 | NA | TGTGCCAGCAGCTTCCGGACCGATAATGAAAAACTGTTTTTT | CASSFRTDNEKLFF
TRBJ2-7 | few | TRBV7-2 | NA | TGTGCCAGCACCGCAGGAGGGTTGTACAGCTACCTCGACTACGAGCAGTACTTC | CASTAGGLYSYLDYEQYF
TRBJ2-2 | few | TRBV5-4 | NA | TGTGCCAGCAGCTTCGGCAGCTACACCGGGGAGCTGTTTTTT | CASSFGSYTGELFF
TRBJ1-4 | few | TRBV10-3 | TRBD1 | TGTGCCATCAGTGAGGACAGGGTTAATGAAAAACTGTTTTTT | CAISEDRVNEKLFF
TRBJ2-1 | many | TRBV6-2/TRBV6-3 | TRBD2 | TGTGCCAGCAGCAAGCGGGAGGCAACCTACAATGAGCAGTTCTTC | CASSKREATYNEQFF
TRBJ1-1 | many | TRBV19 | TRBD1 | TGTGCCAGTAGTCCCTGGACAGGGGGCGAGTGGAACACTGAAGCTTTCTTT | CASSPWTGGEWNTEAFF
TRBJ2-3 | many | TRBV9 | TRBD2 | TGTGCCAGCAGCGTAGGCCTAGCGGGAGCCGCGGCAGATACGCAGTATTTT | CASSVGLAGAAADTQYF
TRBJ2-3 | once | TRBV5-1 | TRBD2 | TGCGCCAGCAGCTTCACCTCAGGCGGGAGAAACGCAGATACGCAGTATTTT | CASSFTSGGRNADTQYF
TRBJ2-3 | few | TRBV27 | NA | TGTGCCAGCAGGGGGGCCACAGATACGCAGTATTTT | CASRGATDTQYF